The rows below give T cell receptor beta chains drawn from one sample of a study of blood T cell repertoires in COVID-19. Some clones are missing from TCRdb's copy, which holds only in-frame ones; the method was immunoSEQ multiplex PCR. The data show roughly 220,000 clones, around 84% seen once. Sequencing used peripheral blood. These receptors came from a man between 25 and 39 years old with active or convalescent COVID-19. CDR3s include the opening cysteine and the closing phenylalanine or tryptophan. The D gene is left open where the match is weak. The size field is filled for only some rows; it gives once, few, many or a size class.

clone_size	v_call	d_call	j_call	cdr3_aa	cdr3_nt
few	TRBV19	.	TRBJ2-2	CASSPGTGELFF	TGTGCCAGTAGTCCAGGCACCGGGGAGCTGTTTTTT
few	TRBV2	TRBD2	TRBJ2-1	CASSEAPAGGDEQFF	TGTGCCAGCAGTGAAGCGCCTGCGGGGGGAGATGAGCAGTTCTTC
.	TRBV10-3	TRBD2	TRBJ2-5	CAIGTSGGKETQYF	TGTGCCATTGGGACTAGCGGGGGTAAAGAGACCCAGTACTTC
.	TRBV5-1	.	TRBJ2-2	CASSQGVLAGNTGELFF	TGCGCCAGCAGCCAGGGGGTTCTAGCGGGGAACACCGGGGAGCTGTTTTTT
few	TRBV20-1	.	TRBJ1-1	CSASEFGREDTEAFF	TGCAGTGCTAGTGAGTTTGGCAGGGAAGACACTGAAGCTTTCTTT
.	TRBV18	TRBD1	TRBJ1-2	CASSSGTGGYGYTF	TGTGCCAGCTCATCCGGGACAGGGGGCTATGGCTACACCTTC
once	TRBV18	.	TRBJ2-3	CASSPMYRRSDTQYF	TGTGCCAGCTCACCAATGTACAGGAGATCAGATACGCAGTATTTT
.	TRBV7-2	TRBD2	TRBJ2-7	CASSLGPLRGGPYEQYF	TGTGCCAGCAGCTTAGGGCCCTTGCGGGGGGGCCCCTACGAGCAGTACTTC
.	TRBV4-2	TRBD2	TRBJ2-3	CASSQEATSGGPTDTQYF	TGTGCCAGCAGCCAGGAAGCGACTAGCGGGGGCCCCACAGATACGCAGTATTTT
.	TRBV6-4	.	TRBJ2-5	CASSYRVKVQETQYF	TGTGCCAGCAGTTACAGGGTAAAAGTCCAAGAGACCCAGTACTTC
.	TRBV15	TRBD2	TRBJ2-2	CATSRGGGTGELFF	TGTGCCACCAGCAGAGGGGGGGGCACCGGGGAGCTGTTTTTT
.	TRBV3-1/TRBV3-2	TRBD1	TRBJ1-2	CASSQEARGRGGGYTF	TGTGCCAGCAGCCAAGAAGCGAGGGGGCGCGGGGGGGGCTACACCTTC
.	TRBV5-6	TRBD2	TRBJ2-3	CASSSGLAGGRPVDTQYF	TGTGCCAGCAGCTCCGGACTAGCGGGGGGGCGACCGGTAGATACGCAGTATTTT
.	TRBV6-5	TRBD1	TRBJ1-5	CASSPRDRGHQPQHF	TGTGCCAGCAGTCCGCGGGACAGGGGACATCAGCCCCAGCATTTT
.	TRBV3-1/TRBV3-2	.	TRBJ2-6	CASSQYGANVLTF	TGTGCCAGCAGCCAATATGGGGCCAACGTCCTGACTTTC
.	TRBV29-1	.	TRBJ2-3	CSVVPWTATDTQYF	TGCAGCGTTGTACCCTGGACAGCCACAGATACGCAGTATTTT
few	TRBV2	.	TRBJ2-7	CASIPGYSKHYEQYF	TGTGCCAGCATCCCAGGGTATTCGAAGCACTACGAGCAGTACTTC
.	TRBV28	.	TRBJ1-1	CASSSSTFRGAFF	TGTGCCAGCAGCTCCTCTACCTTCCGGGGAGCTTTCTTT
.	TRBV2	TRBD1	TRBJ2-7	CASSSGTGNGEQYF	TGTGCCAGCAGTTCCGGGACAGGGAATGGGGAGCAGTACTTC
.	TRBV30	TRBD1	TRBJ1-1	CAWSTRGPARVDTEAFF	TGTGCCTGGAGTACCAGGGGGCCAGCCCGAGTAGACACTGAAGCTTTCTTT
.	TRBV18	TRBD1	TRBJ2-3	CASSLDRTTDTQYF	TGTGCCAGCTCCCTGGACAGGACAACAGATACGCAGTATTTT
.	TRBV15	TRBD2	TRBJ2-5	CATSRVLAGGYETQYF	TGTGCCACCAGCAGAGTACTAGCGGGAGGGTACGAGACCCAGTACTTC
.	TRBV5-6	.	TRBJ1-4	CASSLRVAPNEKLFF	TGTGCCAGCAGCTTGCGAGTTGCGCCTAATGAAAAACTGTTTTTT
.	TRBV5-1	TRBD1	TRBJ2-1	CASSVGDRDSNEQFF	TGCGCCAGCAGCGTGGGGGACAGGGACAGCAATGAGCAGTTCTTC
.	TRBV27	TRBD1	TRBJ1-1	CASSLKGPGTGKRLEAFF	TGTGCCAGCAGTTTAAAAGGTCCCGGGACAGGGAAGAGGCTGGAAGCTTTCTTT